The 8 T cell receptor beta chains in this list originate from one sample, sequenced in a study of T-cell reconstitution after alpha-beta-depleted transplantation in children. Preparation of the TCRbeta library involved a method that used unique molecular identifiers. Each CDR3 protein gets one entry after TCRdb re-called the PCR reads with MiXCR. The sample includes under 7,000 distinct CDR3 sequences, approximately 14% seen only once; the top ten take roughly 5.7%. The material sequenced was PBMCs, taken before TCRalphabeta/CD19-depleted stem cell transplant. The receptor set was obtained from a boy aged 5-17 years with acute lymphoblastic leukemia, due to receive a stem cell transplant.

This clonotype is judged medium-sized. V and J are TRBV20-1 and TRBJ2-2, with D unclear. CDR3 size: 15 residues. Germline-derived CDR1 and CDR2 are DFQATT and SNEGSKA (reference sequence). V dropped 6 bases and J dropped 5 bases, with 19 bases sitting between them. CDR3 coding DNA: TGCAGTGCCCCCCGAGCAACACAGATAACCGGGGAGCTGTTTTTT. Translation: CSAPRATQITGELFF.

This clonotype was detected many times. The CDR3 sequence: CASSLDTNYGYTF. The CDR3 DNA is TGTGCCAGCAGTCTGGACACTAACTATGGCTACACCTTC. V usage is TRBV28 and J usage is TRBJ1-2; possibly TRBD1 for D (5 bases). Deletions cut 5 bases from V and 0 bases from J, with 7 bases between. Germline V gene data show CDR1 as MDHEN and CDR2 as SYDVKM. There are 13 residues in the CDR3.

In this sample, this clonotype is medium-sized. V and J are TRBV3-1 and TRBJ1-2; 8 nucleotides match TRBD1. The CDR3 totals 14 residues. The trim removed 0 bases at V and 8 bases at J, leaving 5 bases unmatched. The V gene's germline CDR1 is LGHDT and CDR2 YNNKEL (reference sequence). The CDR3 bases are TGTGCCAGCAGCCAAGACAGGGGGCAGAGAGGCTACACCTTC. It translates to CASSQDRGQRGYTF.

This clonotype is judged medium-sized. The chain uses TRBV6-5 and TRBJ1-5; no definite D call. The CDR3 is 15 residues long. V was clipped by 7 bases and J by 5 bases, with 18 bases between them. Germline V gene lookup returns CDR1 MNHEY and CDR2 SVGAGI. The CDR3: CASTGGVSTDQPQHF. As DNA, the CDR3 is TGTGCCAGCACCGGTGGTGTGTCAACGGATCAGCCCCAGCATTTT.

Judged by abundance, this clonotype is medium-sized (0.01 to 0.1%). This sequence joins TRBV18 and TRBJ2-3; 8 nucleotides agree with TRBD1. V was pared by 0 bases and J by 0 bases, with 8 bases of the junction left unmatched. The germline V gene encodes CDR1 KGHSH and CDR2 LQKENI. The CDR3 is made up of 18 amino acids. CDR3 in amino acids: CASSPPGTGGSSTDTQYF. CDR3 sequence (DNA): TGTGCCAGCTCACCACCAGGGACAGGAGGGTCCAGCACAGATACGCAGTATTTT.

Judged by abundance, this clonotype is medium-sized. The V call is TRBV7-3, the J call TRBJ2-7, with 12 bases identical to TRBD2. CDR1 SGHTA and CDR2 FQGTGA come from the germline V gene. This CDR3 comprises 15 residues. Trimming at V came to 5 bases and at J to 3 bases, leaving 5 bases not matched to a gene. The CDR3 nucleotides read TGTGCCAGCAGCGAACTAGCGGGAGGTTACTACGAGCAGTACTTC. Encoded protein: CASSELAGGYYEQYF.

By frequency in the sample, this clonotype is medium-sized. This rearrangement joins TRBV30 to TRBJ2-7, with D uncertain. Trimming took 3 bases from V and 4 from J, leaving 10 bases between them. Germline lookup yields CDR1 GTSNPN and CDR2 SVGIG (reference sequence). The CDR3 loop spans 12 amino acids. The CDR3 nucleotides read TGTGCCTGGAGCTACAGCCTGTACGAGCAGTACTTC. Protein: CAWSYSLYEQYF. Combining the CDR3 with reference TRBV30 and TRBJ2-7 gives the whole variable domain SQTIHQWPATLVQPVGSPLSLECTVEGTSNPNLYWYRQAAGRGLQLLFYSVGIGQISSEVPQNLSASRPQDRQFILSSKKLLLSDSGFYLCAWSYSLYEQYFGPGTRLTVT.

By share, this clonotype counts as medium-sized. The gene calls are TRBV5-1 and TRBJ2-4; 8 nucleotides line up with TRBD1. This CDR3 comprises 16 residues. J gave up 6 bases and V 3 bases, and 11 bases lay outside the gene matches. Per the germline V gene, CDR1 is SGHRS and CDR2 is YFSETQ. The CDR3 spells CASSWDPTTGANIQYF. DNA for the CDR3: TGCGCCAGCAGCTGGGACCCGACGACAGGGGCAAACATTCAGTACTTC.